This TCR beta chain was found in a study of T cell responses to AZD1222 COVID-19 vaccine. Study-level points and caveats: There were mostly white British donors and more females than males, and clonal diversity was possibly underestimated. At baseline, just 6 or 7 AZD1222 recipients tested seropositive.

Some clones are missing from TCRdb's copy, which holds only in-frame ones; the method was immunoSEQ multiplex PCR. In the table there are about 150,000 clones, around 88% of which are singletons. Concerning this clone itself: Its antigen remains unidentified.

The sample here was peripheral blood, taken 28 days after the second AZD1222 dose. The sequence was obtained from an adult who received the AZD1222 COVID-19 vaccine.

CDR3 nucleotides: TGCGCCATAGACACGGGCACCGGGGAGCTGTTTTTT. Its translation: CAIDTGTGELFF. The J gene is TRBJ2-2, the V gene TRBV5-1; no firm D call. Germline V gene data show CDR1 as SGHRS and CDR2 as YFSETQ. CDR3 size: 12 residues. Trimming stripped 9 bases from V and 4 bases from J, with 10 bases between.